A single sample gave rise to the 19 T cell receptor beta chains below, sequenced in a study of T cell repertoires in aging, cancer and after chemotherapy (dated by TCRdb to about 2019). Reads for this sample came from an Illumina MiSeq. Rearranged TRB sequences spanning V, D and J segments were amplified in a multiplex touch-down PCR with a mixed TRB-A/B primer pool. The raw public data were reprocessed by TCRdb itself: fastp quality trimming at Q25, MiXCR clonotype calling, in-frame beta chains only. Each record represents a unique CDR3 protein, reported with the most common genes and DNA among its rows. This sample has 7,000 to 9,500 distinct CDR3 sequences in its table, and less than 25% of those were observed once. Around 13% of the sample is held by the ten biggest clonotypes. TCR beta rearrangements were amplified from genomic DNA extracted from peripheral blood rather than from sorted cells or RNA.

Sequencing was carried out using blood. Every receptor here comes from a human donor with a blood cancer. The donor label of this sample is uncertain.

In its sample, this clonotype is medium-sized (0.01 to 0.1%). The chain employs TRBV6-5 and TRBJ2-7, with a weak D call TRBD2 (6 bases). Germline V CDR1 and CDR2: MNHEY, SVGAGI. The CDR3 extends over 15 amino acids. Deletions cut 6 bases from V and 3 bases from J, with 18 bases between. This chain's CDR3 is CASSHKGGIGYEQYF. The CDR3 region has the DNA TGTGCCAGCAGCCACAAAGGCGGGATAGGCTACGAGCAGTACTTC.

The CDR3 coding sequence is TGTGCCAGCAGCGTCCGGATTGGCGGGGAGCTGTTTTTT. It yields the protein CASSVRIGGELFF. The chain is built from TRBV9 and TRBJ2-2; no reliable D call. Trimming pared 2 bases from V and 7 bases from J, leaving 9 bases between. Germline CDR1 SGDLS, CDR2 YYNGEE. The CDR3 has 13 residues.

The table lists this clonotype with a few counts. The rearrangement joins TRBV7-9 to TRBJ2-2; TRBD2 matches 14 bases. The germline CDR1 and CDR2 sequences are SEHNR and FQNEAQ (reference sequence). The V gene end was trimmed by 5 bases and the J gene end by 7 bases; junction bases not matched to a gene: 6. This CDR3 contains 16 residues. CDR3 region: CASSKTSGRAHGELFF. CDR3 DNA sequence: TGTGCCAGCAGCAAGACTAGCGGGAGGGCCCACGGGGAGCTGTTTTTT.

This clonotype was recorded a few times. J is TRBJ2-7 and V is TRBV27, with 9 bases that match TRBD1. This CDR3 region has 16 residues. Germline V gene data show CDR1 as MNHEY and CDR2 as SMNVEV (reference sequence). The V segment lost 2 bases and the J segment 4 bases; nucleotides outside the gene matches: 9. The DNA of the CDR3 is TGTGCCAGCAGTTTACAACCCACAGGGGGCGTGTACGAGCAGTACTTC. Translating gives CASSLQPTGGVYEQYF.

By proportion, this clonotype is medium-sized. The J gene is TRBJ2-7, the V gene TRBV19, with TRBD1 identical over 9 bases. The CDR3 covers 15 residues. V trimming: 5 bases; J trimming: 6 bases; junction bases outside the gene matches: 11. Germline V gene data show CDR1 as LNHDA and CDR2 as SQIVND (reference sequence). CDR3 sequence: CASSAGTGKLGEQYF. The CDR3 nucleotides are TGTGCCAGTAGTGCGGGGACAGGGAAGTTGGGCGAGCAGTACTTC.

By frequency in the sample, this clonotype is medium-sized. The chain links TRBV29-1 to TRBJ2-5; D remains unclear. In germline, CDR1 is SQVTM, CDR2 ANQGSEA. V lost 4 bases and J 4 bases, leaving 4 bases between the germline ends. The CDR3 covers 10 residues. In DNA form, the CDR3 reads TGCAGCGTTGGGACAGAGACCCAGTACTTC. Protein: CSVGTETQYF.

V and J are TRBV19 and TRBJ1-3; TRBD1 agrees at 8 bases. The V gene end was trimmed by 0 bases and the J gene end by 7 bases; junction bases not matched to a gene: 2. The CDR3 is made up of 14 amino acids. The germline V gene encodes CDR1 LNHDA and CDR2 SQIVND (reference sequence). DNA of the CDR3: TGTGCCAGTAGTATAGACAGGGGGCGGAACACCATATATTTT. It translates to CASSIDRGRNTIYF.

Relative to its sample, this clonotype is medium-sized. The chain links TRBV29-1 to TRBJ1-2, with D uncertain. CDR1 SQVTM and CDR2 ANQGSEA come from the germline V gene. Trimming removed 2 bases from V and 2 bases from J, with 6 bases in between. CDR3 length equals 12 residues. The CDR3 is CSVERENYGYTF. The CDR3 DNA reads TGCAGCGTTGAAAGGGAAAACTATGGCTACACCTTC.

As to this clonotype: A read error may be the cause here, since a much bigger clone is one base away. V and J are TRBV21-1 and TRBJ2-1. TRBV21-1 counts as a pseudogene. The CDR3 has 12 residues. This CDR3 is CASSNTYNEQFF. The CDR3 region has the DNA TGTGCCAGCAGTAATACCTACAATGAGCAGTTCTTC.

By its share, this clonotype is medium-sized. V usage is TRBV27 and J usage is TRBJ1-3; D unresolved. This CDR3 is 11 amino acids long. Trimming took off 8 bases at V and 0 bases at J, with 2 bases between the two ends. Per the germline V gene, CDR1 is MNHEY and CDR2 is SMNVEV (reference sequence). CDR3 loop: CASGSGNTIYF. CDR3 sequence (DNA): TGTGCCAGCGGCTCTGGAAACACCATATATTTT.

The table lists this clonotype with a few counts. The gene calls are TRBV12-3 or TRBV12-4 and TRBJ1-6; D possibly corresponds to TRBD1 (5 bases). The CDR3 sequence is 16 residues long. The ends were cut back, 2 bases at V and 6 bases at J, with 14 bases in the middle. CDR3 DNA sequence: TGTGCCAGCAGTTTAACTGGGGCGTCGATTAATTCACCCCTCCACTTT. Its translation is CASSLTGASINSPLHF.

This clonotype was seen more than once but under ten times. The J gene is TRBJ2-3, the V gene TRBV6-2 or TRBV6-3; D perhaps matches TRBD2 (5 bases). The CDR3 covers 15 residues. The V gene lost 7 bases and the J gene lost 5 bases, with 19 bases spanning the gap. Per germline, CDR1 MNHEY and CDR2 SVGEGT. The chain's CDR3 is CASIGPGESIDTQYF. The CDR3, as DNA: TGTGCCAGCATTGGGCCCGGGGAGTCCATAGATACGCAGTATTTT.

This sequence joins TRBV12-3 or TRBV12-4 and TRBJ2-3, with D perhaps given as TRBD1 or TRBD2 (5 bases each). The V gene lost 5 bases and the J gene lost 3 bases, with 12 bases spanning the gap. The CDR3 length is 14 residues. CDR3 nucleotides: TGTGCCAGCAGTCCAAAGGGACGGACAGATACGCAGTATTTT. Its protein is CASSPKGRTDTQYF.

CDR3 coding DNA: TGTGCCTGGGTGACAGGGATATATGGCTACACCTTC. Translation: CAWVTGIYGYTF. The chain is built from TRBV30 and TRBJ1-2; TRBD1 matches 7 bases. Trimming removed 5 bases from V and 5 bases from J; junction bases left unmatched: 5. The CDR3 runs to 12 residues. Germline V CDR1 and CDR2: GTSNPN, SVGIG (reference sequence).

The V and J genes are TRBV10-3 and TRBJ2-7; D is possibly TRBD1 (5 bases). With 0 bases removed from V and 0 bases from J, the gap between germline ends came to 9 bases. This CDR3 spans 15 amino acids. The germline CDR1 and CDR2 sequences are ENHRY and SYGVKD. The CDR3, as DNA: TGTGCCATCAGTGAGTCCCAGGGCATCTCCTACGAGCAGTACTTC. Residues: CAISESQGISYEQYF.

The chain links TRBV20-1 to TRBJ2-2; possible D gene TRBD1, 5 bases. V lost 1 base and J lost 6, with 12 bases in between. The CDR3 is 14 amino acids. Germline V gives CDR1 DFQATT, CDR2 SNEGSKA (reference sequence). CDR3 sequence: CSARVIGEAGELFF. CDR3 DNA sequence: TGCAGTGCTAGAGTGATAGGGGAAGCCGGGGAGCTGTTTTTT.

This chain uses TRBV28 with TRBJ1-5, with D uncertain. Trimming cost V 4 bases and J 3 bases, with 13 bases left between them. This CDR3 spans 15 amino acids. Germline CDR1 and CDR2: MDHEN and SYDVKM. The CDR3 loop is CASSSRPPNNQPQHF. As DNA, the CDR3 is TGTGCCAGCAGTTCACGACCCCCCAACAATCAGCCCCAGCATTTT.

This clonotype is classed as medium-sized. The chain recombines TRBV27 with TRBJ2-1; the D gene is possibly TRBD2 (5 bases). V lost 5 bases and J 8 bases, leaving 13 bases between the germline ends. The CDR3 has 13 residues. Germline V gene data show CDR1 as MNHEY and CDR2 as SMNVEV (reference sequence). CDR3 in DNA: TGTGCCAGCAGTCTTACGGGGTGGCATGAGCAGTTCTTC. It specifies CASSLTGWHEQFF.

This clonotype has just a few counts. The rearrangement joins TRBV6-1 to TRBJ2-7, with D unresolved. Trimming took off 1 base at V and 1 base at J, with 8 bases between the two ends. This CDR3 spans 14 amino acids. Looked up from germline, CDR1 is MNHNS and CDR2 is SASEGT. The CDR3 DNA is TGTGCCAGCAGTGAAGACGTGCGGTCCTACGAGCAGTACTTC. Its translation: CASSEDVRSYEQYF.